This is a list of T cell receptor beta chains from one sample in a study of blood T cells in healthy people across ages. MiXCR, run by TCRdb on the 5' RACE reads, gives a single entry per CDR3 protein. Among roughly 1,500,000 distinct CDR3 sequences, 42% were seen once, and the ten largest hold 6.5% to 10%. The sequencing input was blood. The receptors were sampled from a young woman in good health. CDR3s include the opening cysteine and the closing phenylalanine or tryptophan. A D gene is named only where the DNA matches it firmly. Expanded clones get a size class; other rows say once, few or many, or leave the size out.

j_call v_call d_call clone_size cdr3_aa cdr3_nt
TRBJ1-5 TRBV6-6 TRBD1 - CATADRVGVGANQPQHF TGTGCCACCGCCGACAGGGTGGGGGTAGGGGCCAATCAGCCCCAGCATTTT
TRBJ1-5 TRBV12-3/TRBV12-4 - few CASSLKQKNQPQHF TGTGCCAGCAGTTTAAAACAGAAAAATCAGCCCCAGCATTTT
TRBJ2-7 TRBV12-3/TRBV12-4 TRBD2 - CSSSGLAGRYEQYF TGTTCCAGCAGTGGACTAGCGGGACGGTACGAGCAGTACTTC
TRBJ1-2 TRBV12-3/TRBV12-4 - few CASTHSTALTRGYTF TGTGCCAGCACCCACTCGACCGCGCTTACCCGAGGCTACACCTTC
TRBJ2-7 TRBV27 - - CATARDFYYEQYF TGTGCCACGGCCCGGGACTTCTACTACGAGCAGTACTTC
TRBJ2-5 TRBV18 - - CAGSHPGAQETQYF TGTGCCGGCTCACATCCGGGGGCACAAGAGACCCAGTACTTC
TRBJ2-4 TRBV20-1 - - CSATGWGAKNIQYF TGCAGTGCTACCGGGTGGGGGGCGAAAAACATTCAGTACTTC
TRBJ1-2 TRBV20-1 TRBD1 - CSARDGTGANYGYTF TGCAGTGCTAGAGATGGGACAGGCGCCAACTATGGCTACACCTTC
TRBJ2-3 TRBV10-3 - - CAISGRLEDTQYF TGTGCCATCAGTGGCCGGTTAGAGGATACGCAGTATTTT
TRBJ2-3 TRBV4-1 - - CASRGRDTQYF TGCGCCAGCCGTGGACGAGATACGCAGTATTTT
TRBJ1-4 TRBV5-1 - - CASSSRTGVREKLFF TGCGCCAGCAGCTCCCGGACGGGAGTGAGGGAAAAACTGTTTTTT
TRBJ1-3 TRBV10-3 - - CVISTRGSVATIYF TGTGTCATCAGTACCCGGGGCAGTGTAGCCACCATATATTTT
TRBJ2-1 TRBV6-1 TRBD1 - CASSGDRVSWDEQFF TGTGCCAGCAGTGGGGACAGGGTATCATGGGATGAGCAGTTCTTC
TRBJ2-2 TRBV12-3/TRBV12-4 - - CASREHLRAGELFF TGTGCCAGCAGGGAACATCTACGGGCAGGGGAGCTGTTTTTT
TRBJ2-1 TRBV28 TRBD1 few CASSLPGTGAYNEQFF TGTGCCAGCAGTTTACCCGGGACAGGTGCCTACAATGAGCAGTTCTTC
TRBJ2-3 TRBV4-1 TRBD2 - CASSQRTSAISTDTQYF TGCGCCAGCAGCCAACGGACTAGCGCAATTTCCACAGATACGCAGTATTTT